The T cell receptor (beta chain) under discussion was sequenced for a study of blood T cells in healthy people across ages. Researchers isolated at least 6.5 million PBMCs per sample. Primed by a sample-barcoded 5' primer and a J-beta primer mix, a second PCR proceeded for 7 to 11 cycles. TCRdb analysed the 5' RACE reads with MiXCR anew, one entry per CDR3 protein. The data hold over 950,000 distinct CDR3 sequences, with approximately 50% observed a single time. This clonotype was seen a handful of times. The antigen is not known. Notes on the study in general: Age advanced and TCR beta diversity per million T cells fell, roughly linearly.

CDR3 size: 16 residues. After removal of 3 bases from V and 6 bases from J, the junction contained 9 bases not matched to a gene. Germline CDR1 ENHRY, CDR2 SYGVKD. Sequenced material: blood. The chain uses TRBV10-3 and TRBJ2-3; 10 nucleotides align to TRBD1. This receptor was identified in an older woman in good health. The CDR3 loop reads CAISDPDRGTLDTQYF. In DNA form, the CDR3 reads TGTGCCATCAGTGACCCGGACAGGGGGACCCTCGATACGCAGTATTTT.